A selection of T cell receptor beta chains follows, all from one sample in a study of T cells in narcolepsy. Some clones are missing from TCRdb's copy, which holds only in-frame ones; the method was immunoSEQ multiplex PCR. The repertoire has about 35,000 clones, 87% of them found once; the top ten carry over 0.8%. What was sequenced was CD45RA- memory CD4+ T cells from PBMCs. The receptors were gathered from a human donor with narcolepsy. The conserved cysteine and the conserved F or W are not part of the CDR3 here.

J	V	CDR3
TRBJ2-3	TRBV7-9	ASSLLVGGSTDTQY
TRBJ2-7	TRBV9	ASSVGSGYGEQY
TRBJ2-7	TRBV4-1	ASSQGRDSLEQY
TRBJ1-6	TRBV4-3	ASSQQGAYNSPLH
TRBJ1-1	TRBV2	ASKGASGNTEAF
TRBJ2-5	TRBV30	AWSKGSRETQY
TRBJ2-7	TRBV28	ASSTAGLSSYEQY
TRBJ1-1	TRBV6-5	ASSSARGAF
TRBJ2-5	TRBV30	AWRLAGGRETQY
TRBJ2-2	TRBV7-6	ASSWGAGELF
TRBJ1-2	TRBV9	ASRGGGRDRGNYGYT
TRBJ1-2	TRBV30	AWTGTDWLGGYT
TRBJ2-1	TRBV19	ASRRSGTHNEQF
TRBJ1-2	TRBV2	ASRSGEDYGYT
TRBJ1-5	TRBV6-6	ASQDSRNQPQH
TRBJ2-5	TRBV7-7	ASSSAPKETQY
TRBJ2-7	TRBV5-6	ASSSGLETYEQY
TRBJ2-7	TRBV7-8	ASSLSGGAEQY
TRBJ2-1	TRBV11-2	ASSLGSLAGHNEQF
TRBJ2-2	TRBV19	ASSPGQGHGELF
TRBJ2-1	TRBV19	ASSAASGGAYNEQF
TRBJ2-7	TRBV6-1	ASSGLAGGYEQY
TRBJ2-2	TRBV7-2	ASSPLRQDTGELF
TRBJ1-3	TRBV7-8	ASSGRRFSGNTIY
TRBJ2-2	TRBV6-5	ASRVTGTGAVELF
TRBJ2-7	TRBV21-1	ASSKEGQTYEQY
TRBJ1-2	TRBV2	ASSELRQYGYT
TRBJ1-2	TRBV4-3	ASSQDPQGSKGGYT
TRBJ1-1	TRBV6-5	ASSETVNTEAF
TRBJ2-7	TRBV12-2	ASRLARGPREDQY
TRBJ2-1	TRBV7-9	ASSHSIPGGEQF
TRBJ2-7	TRBV6-6	AASGSYEQY
TRBJ2-7	TRBV2	ASSIQRGREAYEQY
TRBJ1-2	TRBV11-1	ASSLRQGSYGYT
TRBJ1-1	TRBV4-1	ASSQGYLNTEAF
TRBJ2-1	TRBV14	ASSQLAGGAYNEQF
TRBJ2-7	TRBV7-9	ASSRGQGTAEQY
TRBJ2-5	TRBV6-6	ASNLGLGETQY
TRBJ2-3	TRBV20-1	SARAANTQY
TRBJ1-2	TRBV7-8	ASSPSGAQMWYGYT
TRBJ2-7	TRBV6-1	ASSELGGRGEQY
TRBJ2-7	TRBV28	ASSGAFKAQY
TRBJ2-1	TRBV5-4	ASSTKASNEQF